Each of the 2 T cell receptor beta chains below was sequenced from the same sample in a study of blood T cell repertoires in COVID-19. Assay: immunoSEQ multiplex PCR; the TCRdb copy retains only in-frame clones and omits some. The sample consists of 60,000 to 65,000 clones, approximately 80% of them appearing once. The sequencing sample was made of peripheral blood. These receptors were collected from a man aged 55 to 70 with COVID-19, enrolled during active disease.

The J gene is TRBJ2-2, the V gene TRBV7-6; D is perhaps TRBD2 (6 bases). V dropped 1 base and J dropped 1 base, with 10 bases sitting between them. The CDR3 spans 16 residues. CDR1 and CDR2 from the germline V gene are SGHVS and FNYEAQ. In nucleotides, the CDR3 is TGTGCCAGCAGCTTAGTGCGGGGAGAGAACACCGGGGAGCTGTTTTTT. Protein: CASSLVRGENTGELFF.

The J gene is TRBJ2-5, the V gene TRBV5-4; 8 nucleotides agree with TRBD2. CDR3 size: 15 residues. Trimming removed 2 bases from V and 5 bases from J; junction bases left unmatched: 8. Germline CDR1 and CDR2: SGHNT and YYREEE (reference sequence). The CDR3 here is CASSLGGLVRETQYF. In nucleotides, the CDR3 is TGTGCCAGCAGCTTAGGGGGACTAGTGCGCGAGACCCAGTACTTC.